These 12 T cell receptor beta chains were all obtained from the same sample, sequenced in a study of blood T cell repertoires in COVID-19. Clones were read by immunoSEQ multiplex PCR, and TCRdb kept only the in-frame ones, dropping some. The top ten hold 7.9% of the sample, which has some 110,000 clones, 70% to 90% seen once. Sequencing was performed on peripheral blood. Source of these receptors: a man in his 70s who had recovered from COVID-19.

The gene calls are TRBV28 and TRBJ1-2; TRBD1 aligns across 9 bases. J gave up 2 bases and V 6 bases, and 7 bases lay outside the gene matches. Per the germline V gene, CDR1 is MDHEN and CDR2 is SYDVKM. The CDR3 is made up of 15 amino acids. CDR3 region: CASSETGGSNYGYTF. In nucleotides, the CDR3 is TGTGCCAGCAGCGAAACAGGGGGCTCGAACTATGGCTACACCTTC.

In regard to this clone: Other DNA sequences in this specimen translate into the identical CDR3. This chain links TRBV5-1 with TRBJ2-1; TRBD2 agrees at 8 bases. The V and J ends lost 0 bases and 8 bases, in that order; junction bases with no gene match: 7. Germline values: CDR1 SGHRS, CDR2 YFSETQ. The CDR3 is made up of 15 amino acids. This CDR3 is CASSLGLAGGDEQFF. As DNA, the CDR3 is TGCGCCAGCAGCTTGGGTCTAGCGGGCGGGGATGAGCAGTTCTTC.

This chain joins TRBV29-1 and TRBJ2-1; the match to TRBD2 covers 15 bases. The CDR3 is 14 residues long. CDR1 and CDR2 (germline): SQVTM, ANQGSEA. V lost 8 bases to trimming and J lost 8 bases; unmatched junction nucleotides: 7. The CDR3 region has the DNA TGCAGCTCTGGGACTAGCGGGGGGACTTATGAGCAGTTCTTC. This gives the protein CSSGTSGGTYEQFF.

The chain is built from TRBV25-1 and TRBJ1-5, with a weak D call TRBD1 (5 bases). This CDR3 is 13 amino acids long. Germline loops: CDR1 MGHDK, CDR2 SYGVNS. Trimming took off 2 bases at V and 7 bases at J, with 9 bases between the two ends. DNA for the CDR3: TGTGCCAGCAGTGAAGGGGGGAGCCAGCCCCAGCATTTT. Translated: CASSEGGSQPQHF. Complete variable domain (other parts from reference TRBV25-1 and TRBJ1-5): EADIYQTPRYLVIGTGKKITLECSQTMGHDKMYWYQQDPGMELHLIHYSYGVNSTEKGDLSSESTVSRIRTEHFPLTLESARPSHTSQYLCASSEGGSQPQHFGDGTRLSIL.

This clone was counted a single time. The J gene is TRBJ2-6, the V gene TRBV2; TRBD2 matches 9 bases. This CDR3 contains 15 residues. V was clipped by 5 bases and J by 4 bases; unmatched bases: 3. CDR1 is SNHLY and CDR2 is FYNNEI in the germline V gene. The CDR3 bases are TGTGCCAGCAGTACTAGCGGGTCGGGGGCCAACGTCCTGACTTTC. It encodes CASSTSGSGANVLTF.

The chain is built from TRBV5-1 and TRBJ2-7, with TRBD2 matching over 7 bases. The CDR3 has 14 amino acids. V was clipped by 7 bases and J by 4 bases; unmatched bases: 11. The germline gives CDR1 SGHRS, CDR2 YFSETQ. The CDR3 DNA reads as TGCGCCAGCCGGGAGGAGCCGACGCGGTACGAGCAGTACTTC. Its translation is CASREEPTRYEQYF.

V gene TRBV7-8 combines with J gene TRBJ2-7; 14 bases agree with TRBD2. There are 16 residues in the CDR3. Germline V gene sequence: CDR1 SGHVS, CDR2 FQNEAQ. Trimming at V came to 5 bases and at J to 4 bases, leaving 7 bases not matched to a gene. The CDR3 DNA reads TGTGCCAGCAGCGGGACTAGCGGGGGAAAGGGATACGAGCAGTACTTC. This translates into CASSGTSGGKGYEQYF. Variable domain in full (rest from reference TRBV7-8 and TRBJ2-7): GAGVSQSPRYKVAKRGQDVALRCDPISGHVSLFWYQQALGQGPEFLTYFQNEAQLDKSGLPSDRFFAERPEGSVSTLKIQRTQQEDSAVYLCASSGTSGGKGYEQYFGPGTRLTVT.

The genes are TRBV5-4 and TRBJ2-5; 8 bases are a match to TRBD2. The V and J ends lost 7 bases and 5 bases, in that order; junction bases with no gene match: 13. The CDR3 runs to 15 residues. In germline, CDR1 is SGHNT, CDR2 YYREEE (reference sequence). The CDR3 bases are TGTGCCAGCCTCGAATTCGGGAGGGGGGACGAGACCCAGTACTTC. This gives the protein CASLEFGRGDETQYF.

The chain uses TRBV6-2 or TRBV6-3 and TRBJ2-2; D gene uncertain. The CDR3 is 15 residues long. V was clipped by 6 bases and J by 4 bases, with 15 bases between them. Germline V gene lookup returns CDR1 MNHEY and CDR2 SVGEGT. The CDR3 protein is CASSQLGPVTGELFF. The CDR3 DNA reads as TGTGCCAGCAGCCAACTGGGCCCTGTCACCGGGGAGCTGTTTTTT.

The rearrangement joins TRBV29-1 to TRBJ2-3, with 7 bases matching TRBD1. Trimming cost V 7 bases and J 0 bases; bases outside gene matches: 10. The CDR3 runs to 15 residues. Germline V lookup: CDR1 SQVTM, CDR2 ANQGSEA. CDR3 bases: TGCAGCGCCACCCCCTACAGGGGTAGCACAGATACGCAGTATTTT. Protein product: CSATPYRGSTDTQYF.

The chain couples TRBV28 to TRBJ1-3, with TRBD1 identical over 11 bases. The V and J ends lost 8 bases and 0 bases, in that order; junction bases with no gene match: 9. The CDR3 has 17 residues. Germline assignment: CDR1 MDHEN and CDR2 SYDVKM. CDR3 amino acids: CASRGGGTGGSGNTIYF. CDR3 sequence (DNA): TGTGCCAGCCGAGGAGGTGGGACAGGGGGCTCTGGAAACACCATATATTTT.

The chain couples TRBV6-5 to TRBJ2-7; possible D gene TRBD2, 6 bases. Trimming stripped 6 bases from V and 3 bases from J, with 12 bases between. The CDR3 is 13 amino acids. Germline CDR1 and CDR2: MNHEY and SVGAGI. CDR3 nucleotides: TGTGCCAGCAGCAGACCGGGACTCTACGAGCAGTACTTC. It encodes CASSRPGLYEQYF.